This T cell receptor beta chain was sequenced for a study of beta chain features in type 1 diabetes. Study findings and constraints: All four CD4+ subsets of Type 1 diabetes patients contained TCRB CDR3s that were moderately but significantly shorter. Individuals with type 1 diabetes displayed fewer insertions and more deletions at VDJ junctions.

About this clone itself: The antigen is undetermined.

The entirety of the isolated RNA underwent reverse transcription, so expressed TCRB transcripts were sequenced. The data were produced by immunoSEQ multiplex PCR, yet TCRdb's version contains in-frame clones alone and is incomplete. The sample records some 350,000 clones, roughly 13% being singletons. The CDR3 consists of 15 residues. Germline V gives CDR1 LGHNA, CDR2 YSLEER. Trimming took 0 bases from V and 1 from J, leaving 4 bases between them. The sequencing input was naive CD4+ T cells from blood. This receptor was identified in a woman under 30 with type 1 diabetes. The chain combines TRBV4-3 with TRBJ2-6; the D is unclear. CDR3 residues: CASSQDSSGANVLTF. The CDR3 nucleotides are TGCGCCAGCAGCCAAGACAGTTCTGGGGCCAACGTCCTGACTTTC.